This T cell receptor (beta chain) derives from a study of CXCR3-negative and CXCR3-positive naive CD8 T cells. Study-wide background: Per-library TRB read counts averaged about 1.5 +/- 0.3 million, adding up to about 130 million in total.

It was by 5' RACE with UMI labels that the TRB cDNA libraries were prepared. One entry per CDR3 protein, without DNA, is what TCRdb gives after re-calling the 5' RACE reads. This sample contains about 130,000 distinct CDR3 sequences. Study observations and caveats: CXCR3-expressing naive cells carried TRB CDR3s more hydrophobic than those of CXCR3-negative naive cells. The majority of assays used fresh PBMCs, and CXCR3 expression partially decreased after cryopreservation.

Worth noting for this clonotype: Its antigen is still unknown.

The germline V gene has CDR1 SGHNT and CDR2 YYREEE (reference sequence). The length of the CDR3 is 20 residues. This sequence was found in a human donor in good health. Some clones in this sample may be carry-over from other donors' samples. The V and J genes are TRBV5-4 and TRBJ2-7; TCRdb's D gene call, TRBD1, goes unchecked for lack of DNA. Specimen: naive CXCR3+ CD8+ T cells from blood. Subset reported: CD45RO-CCR7+CD27+CD95- naive CD8+ T cells expressing CXCR3 (TNR3+). This CDR3 is CASSYQLGLGQGFHLYEQYF.